These 8 T cell receptor beta chains share one sample of origin, sequenced in a study of spatial heterogeneity in lung cancer. No cognate antigen is known for these TCRs. Study-wide findings and caveats: It was found that expanded intratumoral alpha and beta TCR counts tracked tumor mutation counts.

TCRdb reanalysed the 5' RACE reads using MiXCR and keeps one entry per CDR3 protein. The sample lists about 9,300 distinct CDR3 sequences; 54% were seen once. The sample's time point: sample taken at primary tumor resection. The source was lung tumor tissue, collected at surgery. These receptors came from a female donor with early-stage non-small cell lung cancer.

Comments on this clonotype: This beta chain appears as a stray read in a library generated for alpha chains; its size is not informative. The J gene is TRBJ2-3, the V gene TRBV7-9; 11 bases align to TRBD2. This CDR3 comprises 14 residues. The V and J ends lost 5 bases and 7 bases, in that order; junction bases with no gene match: 5. Germline CDR1 reads SEHNR; CDR2 reads FQNEAQ (reference sequence). This chain's CDR3 is CASSRLAGRYTQYF. CDR3 nucleotides: TGTGCCAGCAGCAGACTAGCGGGGAGGTATACGCAGTATTTT.

On this clonotype itself: Within a library made for alpha chains, this beta chain is off target, and its count is uninformative. The rearrangement uses TRBV6-1 and TRBJ2-2; 9 nucleotides match TRBD1. CDR3 length equals 14 residues. V lost 6 bases to trimming and J lost 1 base; unmatched junction nucleotides: 0. Germline V gives CDR1 MNHNS, CDR2 SASEGT. DNA for the CDR3: TGTGCCAGCAGGGGACAGGGGAACACCGGGGAGCTGTTTTTT. Its translation: CASRGQGNTGELFF.

As to this clonotype: A library prepared for alpha chains yielded this beta chain as an off-target read; its size is of little meaning. The chain carries TRBV7-2 and TRBJ2-1; TRBD1 or TRBD2 may be the D gene (5 bases each). Trimming took 11 bases from V and 8 from J, leaving 19 bases between them. The CDR3 is 13 residues long. The germline gives CDR1 SGHTA, CDR2 FQGNSA. The CDR3: CAGKQRGQDEQFF. In nucleotides, the CDR3 is TGTGCCGGCAAGCAGAGGGGTCAGGATGAGCAGTTCTTC.

A word on this clonotype: This beta chain came through as a stray read in a library set up for alpha chains, and its size says little. The CDR3 DNA reads TGTGCCAGCAGTTTGGTTGGGCCTAATCAGCCCCAGCATTTT. It codes for CASSLVGPNQPQHF. This rearrangement joins TRBV12-3 or TRBV12-4 to TRBJ1-5; D not resolved. CDR3 length equals 14 residues. V was cut by 3 bases and J by 4 bases, with 10 bases left in between.

In the case of this clonotype: This beta chain turned up in a library designed for alpha chains; as an off-target read, its abundance says little. This rearrangement joins TRBV5-1 to TRBJ2-3; perhaps TRBD1 as D (6 bases). With 2 bases removed from V and 3 bases from J, the gap between germline ends came to 13 bases. The germline CDR1 and CDR2 sequences are SGHRS and YFSETQ. This CDR3 spans 15 amino acids. CDR3 DNA sequence: TGCGCCAGCAGCTTCAGAGGGGGACGGACAGATACGCAGTATTTT. Its translation is CASSFRGGRTDTQYF.

The sample holds one count of this clonotype. This beta chain turned up in a library designed for alpha chains; as an off-target read, its abundance says little. The CDR3 nucleotides are TGTGCCAGCAGTTACTTGGGGTTGTCCCAGCCCCAGCATTTT. Protein: CASSYLGLSQPQHF. This chain connects TRBV6-2 or TRBV6-3 to TRBJ1-5; no reliable D call. The CDR3 sequence is 14 residues long. Germline CDR1 and CDR2: MNHEY and SVGEGT. The V and J ends lost 1 base and 7 bases respectively, with 11 bases between them.

Regarding this clonotype: This beta chain slipped into a library made for alpha chains as a stray read, so its size is not meaningful. The chain carries TRBV10-3 and TRBJ2-7; no clear D gene. The V end was cut by 3 bases, the J end by 5 bases, with 8 bases between. The CDR3 loop spans 12 amino acids. CDR1 is ENHRY and CDR2 is SYGVKD in the germline V gene. Written as DNA, the CDR3 is TGTGCCATCAGTGATAAAGGTGACGAGCAGTACTTC. Its protein product is CAISDKGDEQYF.

On this clonotype: This beta chain turned up in a library designed for alpha chains; as an off-target read, its abundance says little. J is TRBJ2-7 and V is TRBV28; 7 bases fit TRBD1. This CDR3 is built from 13 residues. The germline CDR1 and CDR2 sequences are MDHEN and SYDVKM. The trim removed 6 bases at V and 5 bases at J, leaving 7 bases unmatched. CDR3 in DNA: TGTGCCAGCAGGATTCAGGGGGTCGACGAGCAGTACTTC. Translation: CASRIQGVDEQYF.